The TCR beta chain under discussion was sequenced for a study of Ad26.COV2.S vaccination and SARS-CoV-2 variants (dated by TCRdb to the early 2020s). About the investigation overall: Vaccine-arm donors were drawn from COV1001, a multicentre, randomized, double-blind, placebo-controlled phase I-IIa trial of Ad26.COV2.S in healthy adults. Ad26.COV2.S was administered intramuscularly at 5 x 10^10 or 1 x 10^11 viral particles, either as a single shot or as two shots given 56 days apart. TCRbeta repertoire sequencing was used to assess the specificity and breadth of SARS-CoV-2-reactive T cell receptors after Ad26.COV2.S vaccination. A total of around 32 samples were included in the TCR-sequenced set, comprising roughly 19 Ad26.COV2.S vaccine recipients, 5 placebo recipients and 8 SARS-CoV-2 convalescent individuals. Participants in the trial were split at random into five groups of five each, receiving low-dose or high-dose Ad26.COV2.S once or twice, or else placebo on both occasions. Investigators remained blinded to trial group allocation during experiments and outcome assessment. Broader findings and caveats from the paper: After vaccination, spike-specific CD8+ and CD4+ T cell responses were reported to show substantial breadth. Non-spike TCR breadth was comparable between vaccine and placebo recipients, consistent with the vaccine containing only spike. The study was not powered to compare responses between vaccine doses or regimens. It was noted by the authors that total T cell responses may have been underestimated by the TCR breadth and depth analyses. Higher spike-specific TCR breadth was observed in Ad26.COV2.S recipients than in placebo recipients (P = 0.0014).

Spanning cysteine to phenylalanine, the CDR3 consists of 15 amino acids. CDR3 DNA is the only sequence kept; it has 45 bases, read in frame from the first base. A distance of 16 bases separates the germline ends of V and J, which lose 5 bases and 3 bases respectively. The germline V gene specifies SGHTA as CDR1 and FQGNSA as CDR2. The immunoSEQ Assay was the method used to sequence TCRbeta CDR3 regions. After extraction, genomic DNA underwent amplification by bias-controlled multiplex PCR, followed by high-throughput sequencing. Turning to the authors' computational methods: To quantify the absolute abundance of each unique TCRbeta CDR3 region, sequences were collapsed and filtered. T cell fraction was estimated by normalization of TCRbeta template counts to usable DNA, with usable DNA being measured through amplification of reference genes present in all nucleated cells. Repertoire TCRs were annotated as SARS-CoV-2-specific by exact matching of V gene, CDR3 amino acid sequence and J gene to a known reactive TCR set. MIRA supplied the reference SARS-CoV-2 TCR set, which was filtered for enrichment in COVID-19-positive ImmuneCODE repertoires so that public or cross-reactive TCRs were removed. Using the MIRA antigens, annotated TCRs were further analysed by specific ORF or by position within an ORF. Breadth was defined as the number of annotated unique rearrangements divided by the total number of unique productive rearrangements, and depth was defined as the summed frequency of the annotated unique rearrangements. Two-sided Wilcoxon rank-sum tests were applied when comparing TCR breadth between groups. As stored in TCRdb, this immuneACCESS dataset retains in-frame rearrangements with V and J assigned. A fraction of the clones does not appear; measured against another copy, unresolved V genes explain less than half of the discrepancy, and the remainder lacks a known reason. D and trimming come from the DNA, and the V and J calls and clone size come from that table. The sample data list hundreds of thousands of clones, and nearly 90% of these were observed just once. About 2.5% of the sample is held by the ten biggest clonotypes.

The sample's treatment or condition label is to be understood as: around 19 received Ad26.COV2.S at low or high dose, single or two shots; about five received placebo; per-sample allocation not given. For vaccine and placebo recipients, repertoires were sequenced using samples collected on day 63 after the first injection. In Cohort 1b, more than 20 adults aged 18-55 years were enrolled at a single site in Boston, USA, between 29 July and 7 August 2020. As a vaccine, Ad26.COV2.S was a replication-incompetent adenovirus type 26 vector that expressed a prefusion-stabilized SARS-CoV-2 spike protein derived from the original Wuhan strain. A word on this clone: No cognate antigen has been identified for it. No clone much larger than this one lies a single base away; base qualities are absent.

Recombination joined TRBV7-2 with TRBJ2-5; no D segment can be confidently identified. The clonotype originates from a person aged 18 to 59 who received the Ad26.COV2.S COVID-19 vaccine or a placebo. Sequenced here: peripheral blood, sampled in a trial of Ad26.COV2.S vaccine versus placebo. The CDR3 protein sequence reads: CASSPVMGPEETQYF. Here is the DNA: TGTGCCAGCAGCCCGGTGATGGGTCCTGAAGAGACCCAGTACTTC.